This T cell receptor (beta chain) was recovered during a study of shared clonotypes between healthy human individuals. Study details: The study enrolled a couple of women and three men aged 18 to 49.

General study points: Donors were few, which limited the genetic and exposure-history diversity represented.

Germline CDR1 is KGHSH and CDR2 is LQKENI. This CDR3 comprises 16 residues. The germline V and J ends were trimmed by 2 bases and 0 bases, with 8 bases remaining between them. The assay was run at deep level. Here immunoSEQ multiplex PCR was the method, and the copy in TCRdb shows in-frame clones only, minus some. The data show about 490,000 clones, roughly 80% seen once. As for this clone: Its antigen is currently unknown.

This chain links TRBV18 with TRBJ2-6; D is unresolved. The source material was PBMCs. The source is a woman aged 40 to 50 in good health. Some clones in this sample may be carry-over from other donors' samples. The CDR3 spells CASSPWTASGANVLTF. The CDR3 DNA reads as TGTGCCAGCTCACCATGGACGGCCTCTGGGGCCAACGTCCTGACTTTC.